This T cell receptor beta chain was sequenced for a study of blood T cell repertoires in COVID-19. Study-wide background: There were acute and convalescent COVID-19 samples, and they came from the United States, Italy and Spain.

Authors' methods: It was from reference gene primer amplification that nucleated cell counts were estimated. Repertoires were generated with immunoSEQ multiplex PCR, while TCRdb's copy carries only in-frame clones and drops some. V, J and clone size derive from that table, while D and trimming were established from the DNA sequence. Of around 200,000 clones listed, roughly 85% are singletons. Recovered Cohort 3 donors showed two negative PCRs, clearance, or symptom resolution. This CDR3 has 18 amino acids. The germline V gene has CDR1 SGHNT and CDR2 YENEEA. Germline trimming cut 0 bases from V and 2 bases from J; bases unmatched to any gene: 13.

The sequence derives from a man between 35 and 55 years old who had recovered from COVID-19. This chain connects TRBV11-3 to TRBJ2-7; 7 bases fit TRBD1. Sequencing was performed on PBMCs or T cells enriched from blood (not recorded which). CDR3 in amino acids: CASSLDRISAGGTYEQYF. In DNA, the CDR3 is TGTGCCAGCAGCTTAGATAGGATTTCGGCAGGGGGTACCTACGAGCAGTACTTC.